The 10 T cell receptor beta chains presented below share a single source sample, sequenced in a study of PD-1 blockade in classical Hodgkin lymphoma. The data were produced by immunoSEQ multiplex PCR, yet TCRdb's version contains in-frame clones alone and is incomplete. The sample carries nearly 60,000 clones, 91% recorded once. Patients all relapsed after autologous stem cell transplantation, and there was variation in brentuximab vedotin exposure. Sequenced material: peripheral blood mononuclear cells (PBMCs), taken before the second cycle of nivolumab. These receptors all stem from a human donor with classical Hodgkin lymphoma.

This clone was observed once. The chain joins TRBV10-3 to TRBJ1-1; no firm D call. Trimming stripped 3 bases from V and 0 bases from J, with 5 bases between. This CDR3 has 13 amino acids. Germline-derived CDR1 and CDR2 are ENHRY and SYGVKD. Here the CDR3 DNA reads TGTGCCATCAGTGACATTATGAACACTGAAGCTTTCTTT. Residues: CAISDIMNTEAFF.

The rearrangement joins TRBV18 to TRBJ2-3; 7 bases are a match to TRBD2. Germline-derived CDR1 and CDR2 are KGHSH and LQKENI. With 2 bases clipped from V and 8 bases from J, the junction kept 7 bases outside the gene matches. The CDR3 is 14 residues long. In nucleotides, the CDR3 is TGTGCCAGCTCACCAGCGGGAGCTCTAGGTACGCAGTATTTT. The encoded protein is CASSPAGALGTQYF. Based on the CDR3 plus reference TRBV18 and TRBJ2-3, the full variable domain is NAGVMQNPRHLVRRRGQEARLRCSPMKGHSHVYWYRQLPEEGLKFMVYLQKENIIDESGMPKERFSAEFPKEGPSILRIQQVVRGDSAAYFCASSPAGALGTQYFGPGTRLTVL.

This clone came up a few times. The rearrangement uses TRBV7-9 and TRBJ1-2; D remains unclear. V lost 2 bases and J lost 3, with 13 bases in between. The CDR3 totals 15 residues. Germline V lookup: CDR1 SEHNR, CDR2 FQNEAQ (reference sequence). The CDR3 DNA follows: TGTGCCAGCAGCTTAACTCCAGGAAGAGACTATGGCTACACCTTC. Encoded protein: CASSLTPGRDYGYTF. The full variable domain, in which reference TRBV7-9 and TRBJ1-2 provide the parts outside the CDR3, is DTGVSQNPRHKITKRGQNVTFRCDPISEHNRLYWYRQTLGQGPEFLTYFQNEAQLEKSRLLSDRFSAERPKGSFSTLEIQRTEQGDSAMYLCASSLTPGRDYGYTFGSGTRLTVV.

The chain employs TRBV7-9 and TRBJ2-7, with D perhaps given as TRBD1 or TRBD2 (5 bases each). The CDR3 is 14 residues long. Trimming cost V 5 bases and J 2 bases, with 13 bases left between them. The V gene's germline CDR1 is SEHNR and CDR2 FQNEAQ (reference sequence). CDR3 loop: CASSMPRDPYEQYF. The CDR3 nucleotides read TGTGCCAGCAGCATGCCTCGGGACCCCTACGAGCAGTACTTC.

This clone was recorded a few times. The rearrangement joins TRBV5-6 to TRBJ1-3; no clear D gene. V lost 0 bases and J lost 3, with 10 bases in between. Germline loops: CDR1 SGHDT, CDR2 YYEEEE. The CDR3 is 15 amino acids. In nucleotides, the CDR3 is TGTGCCAGCAGCTTGGGCCGTAGCCTTGGAAACACCATATATTTT. This translates into CASSLGRSLGNTIYF.

The CDR3 sequence is CASNTGGRRTDTQYF. For the CDR3, the DNA is TGTGCCAGCAACACGGGGGGCCGACGCACAGATACGCAGTATTTT. The rearrangement links TRBV2 to TRBJ2-3; D is perhaps TRBD2 (7 bases). In germline, CDR1 is SNHLY, CDR2 FYNNEI. The CDR3 has 15 residues. With 7 bases removed from V and 1 base from J, the gap between germline ends came to 15 bases.

On this clone: One end of the junction is discordant with germline, which a read error may explain. The V and J genes are TRBV5-1 and TRBJ2-1; D gene unclear. The CDR3 is 14 residues long. Germline values: CDR1 SGHRS, CDR2 YFSETQ. The CDR3 DNA reads as TGCGCCAGCAGGTTGGCAAGCTCCTACAATGAGCAGTTCTTC. It yields the protein CASRLASSYNEQFF.

This sequence joins TRBV27 and TRBJ2-1; D is unclear. Per germline, CDR1 MNHEY and CDR2 SMNVEV (reference sequence). The V gene lost 3 bases and the J gene lost 10 bases, with 13 bases spanning the gap. The CDR3 is 13 residues long. DNA for the CDR3: TGTGCCAGCAGTTTCCAGAACAACCCGGAGCAGTTCTTC. The encoded protein is CASSFQNNPEQFF.

The chain employs TRBV5-4 and TRBJ2-5; 9 nucleotides align to TRBD1. V lost 3 bases and J lost 5; bases outside the gene matches: 11. The CDR3 is 16 residues long. Germline V gene data show CDR1 as SGHNT and CDR2 as YYREEE (reference sequence). CDR3 bases: TGTGCCAGCAGCTGCGTGTGGGACAGGGAAGTGGAGACCCAGTACTTC. Protein product: CASSCVWDREVETQYF.

J is TRBJ2-3 and V is TRBV27; TRBD2 aligns across 9 bases. Trimming cost V 7 bases and J 6 bases; bases outside gene matches: 14. Per germline, CDR1 MNHEY and CDR2 SMNVEV (reference sequence). The CDR3 is made up of 16 amino acids. The CDR3: CASKVAGVKGLDTQYF. The DNA for the CDR3 is TGTGCCAGCAAGGTAGCGGGGGTGAAAGGGCTTGATACGCAGTATTTT.